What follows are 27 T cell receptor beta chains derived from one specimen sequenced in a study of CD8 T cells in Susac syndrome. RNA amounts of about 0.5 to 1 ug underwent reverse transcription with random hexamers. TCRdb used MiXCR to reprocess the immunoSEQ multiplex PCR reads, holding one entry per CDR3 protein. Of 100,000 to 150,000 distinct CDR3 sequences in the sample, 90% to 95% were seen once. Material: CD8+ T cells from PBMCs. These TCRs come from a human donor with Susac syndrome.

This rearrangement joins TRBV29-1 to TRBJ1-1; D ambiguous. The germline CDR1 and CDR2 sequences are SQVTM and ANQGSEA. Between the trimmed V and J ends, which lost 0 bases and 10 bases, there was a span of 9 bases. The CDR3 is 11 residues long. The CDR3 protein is CSVEEVRAAFF. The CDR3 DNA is TGCAGCGTTGAAGAGGTCCGGGCAGCTTTCTTT.

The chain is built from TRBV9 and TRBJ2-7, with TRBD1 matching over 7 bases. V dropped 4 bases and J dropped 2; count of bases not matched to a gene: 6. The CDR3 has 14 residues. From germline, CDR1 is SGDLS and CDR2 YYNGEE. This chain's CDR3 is CASSLGDSAYEQYF. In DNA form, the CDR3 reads TGTGCCAGCAGCCTCGGGGACAGCGCCTACGAGCAGTACTTC.

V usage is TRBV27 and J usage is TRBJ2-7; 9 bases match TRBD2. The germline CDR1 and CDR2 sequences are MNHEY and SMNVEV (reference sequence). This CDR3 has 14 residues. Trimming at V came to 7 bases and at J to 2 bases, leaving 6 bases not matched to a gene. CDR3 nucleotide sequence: TGTGCCAGCATGTCTAGCGGGGATACCTACGAGCAGTACTTC. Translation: CASMSSGDTYEQYF.

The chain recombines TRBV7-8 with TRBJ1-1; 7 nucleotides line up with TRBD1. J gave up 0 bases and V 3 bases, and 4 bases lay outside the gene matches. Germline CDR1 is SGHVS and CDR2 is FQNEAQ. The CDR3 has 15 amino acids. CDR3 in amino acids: CASSLGGQMNTEAFF. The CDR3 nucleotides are TGTGCCAGCAGCTTGGGGGGACAGATGAACACTGAAGCTTTCTTT.

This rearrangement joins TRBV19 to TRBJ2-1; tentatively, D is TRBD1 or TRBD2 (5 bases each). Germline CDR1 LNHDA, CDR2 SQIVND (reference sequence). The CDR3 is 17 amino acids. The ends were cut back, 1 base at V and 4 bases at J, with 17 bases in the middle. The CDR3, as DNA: TGTGCCAGTAGTATAGTCCTAGCCGGACAAGATTACAATGAGCAGTTCTTC. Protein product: CASSIVLAGQDYNEQFF.

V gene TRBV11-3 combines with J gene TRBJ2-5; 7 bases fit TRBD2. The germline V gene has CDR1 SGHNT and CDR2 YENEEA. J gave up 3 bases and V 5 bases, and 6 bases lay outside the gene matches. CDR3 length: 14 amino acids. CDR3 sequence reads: CASSSGTTEETQYF. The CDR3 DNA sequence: TGTGCCAGCAGCAGCGGGACTACAGAAGAGACCCAGTACTTC.

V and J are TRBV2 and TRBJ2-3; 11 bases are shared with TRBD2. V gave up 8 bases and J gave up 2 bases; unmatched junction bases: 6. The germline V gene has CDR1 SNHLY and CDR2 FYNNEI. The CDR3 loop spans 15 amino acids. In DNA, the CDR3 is TGTGCCAGCGGCAAGACTAGCGGGGACACAGATACGCAGTATTTT. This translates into CASGKTSGDTDTQYF.

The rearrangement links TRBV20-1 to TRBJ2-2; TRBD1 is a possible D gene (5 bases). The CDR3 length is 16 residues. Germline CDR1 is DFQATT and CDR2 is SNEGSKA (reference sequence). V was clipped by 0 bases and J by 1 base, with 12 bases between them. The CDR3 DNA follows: TGCAGTGCTAGAGATCGCCGCAGGGTGAACACCGGGGAGCTGTTTTTT. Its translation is CSARDRRRVNTGELFF.

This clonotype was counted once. Written as DNA, the CDR3 is TGCAGTGCTAGAGATCTTGTTTTCAGTGGGAACACTGAAGCTTTCTTT. Its protein is CSARDLVFSGNTEAFF. The V and J genes are TRBV20-1 and TRBJ1-1; D remains ambiguous. Germline V lookup: CDR1 DFQATT, CDR2 SNEGSKA (reference sequence). Trimming took off 0 bases at V and 1 base at J, with 15 bases between the two ends. This CDR3 has 16 residues.

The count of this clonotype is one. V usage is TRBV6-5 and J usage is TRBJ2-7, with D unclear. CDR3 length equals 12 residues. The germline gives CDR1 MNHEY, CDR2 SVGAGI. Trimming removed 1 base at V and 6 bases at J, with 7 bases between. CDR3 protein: CASSYFGSEQYF. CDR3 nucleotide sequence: TGTGCCAGCAGTTACTTTGGTAGCGAGCAGTACTTC.

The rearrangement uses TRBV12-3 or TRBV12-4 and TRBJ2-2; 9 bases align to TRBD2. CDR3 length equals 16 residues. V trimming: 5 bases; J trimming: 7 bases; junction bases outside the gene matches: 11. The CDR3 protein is CASSPPPSGTGGELFF. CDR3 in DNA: TGTGCCAGCAGTCCCCCTCCTAGCGGGACTGGCGGGGAGCTGTTTTTT.

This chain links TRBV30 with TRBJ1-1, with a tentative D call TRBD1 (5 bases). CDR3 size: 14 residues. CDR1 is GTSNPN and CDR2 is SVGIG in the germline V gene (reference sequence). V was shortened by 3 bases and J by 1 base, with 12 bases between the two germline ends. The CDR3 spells CAWRTERGNTEAFF. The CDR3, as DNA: TGTGCCTGGAGGACGGAGAGGGGGAACACTGAAGCTTTCTTT. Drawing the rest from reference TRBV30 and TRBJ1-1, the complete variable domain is SQTIHQWPATLVQPVGSPLSLECTVEGTSNPNLYWYRQAAGRGLQLLFYSVGIGQISSEVPQNLSASRPQDRQFILSSKKLLLSDSGFYLCAWRTERGNTEAFFGQGTRLTVV.

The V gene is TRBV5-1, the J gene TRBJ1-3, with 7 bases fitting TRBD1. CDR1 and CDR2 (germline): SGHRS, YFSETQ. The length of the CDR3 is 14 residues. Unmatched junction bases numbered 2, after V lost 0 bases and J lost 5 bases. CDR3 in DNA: TGCGCCAGCAGCTTGGACAGGGGTCGAAACACCATATATTTT. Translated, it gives CASSLDRGRNTIYF.

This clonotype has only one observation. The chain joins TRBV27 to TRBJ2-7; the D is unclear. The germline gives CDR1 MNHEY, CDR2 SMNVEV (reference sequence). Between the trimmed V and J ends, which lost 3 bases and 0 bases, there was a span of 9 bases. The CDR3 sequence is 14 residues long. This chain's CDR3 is CASSLSADSYEQYF. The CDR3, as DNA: TGTGCCAGCAGTTTGTCCGCGGACTCCTACGAGCAGTACTTC.

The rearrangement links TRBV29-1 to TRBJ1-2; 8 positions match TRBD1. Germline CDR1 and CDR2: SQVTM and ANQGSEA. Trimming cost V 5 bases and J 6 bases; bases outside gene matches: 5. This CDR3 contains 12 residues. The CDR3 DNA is TGCAGCGTTCCGCAGGGGGCGAATGGCTACACCTTC. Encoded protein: CSVPQGANGYTF.

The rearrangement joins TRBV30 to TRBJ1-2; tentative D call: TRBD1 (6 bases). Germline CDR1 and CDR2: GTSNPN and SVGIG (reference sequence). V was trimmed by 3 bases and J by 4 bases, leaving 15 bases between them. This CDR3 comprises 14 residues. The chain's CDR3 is CAWSGSWDTYGYTF. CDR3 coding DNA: TGTGCCTGGAGCGGCAGTTGGGACACCTATGGCTACACCTTC.

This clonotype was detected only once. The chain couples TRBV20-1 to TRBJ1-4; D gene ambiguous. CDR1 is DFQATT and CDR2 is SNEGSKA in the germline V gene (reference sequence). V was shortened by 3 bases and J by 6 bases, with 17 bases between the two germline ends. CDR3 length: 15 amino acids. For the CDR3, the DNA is TGCAGTGCTAGGGCTTATGATGTGGGAGATGAAAAACTGTTTTTT. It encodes CSARAYDVGDEKLFF.

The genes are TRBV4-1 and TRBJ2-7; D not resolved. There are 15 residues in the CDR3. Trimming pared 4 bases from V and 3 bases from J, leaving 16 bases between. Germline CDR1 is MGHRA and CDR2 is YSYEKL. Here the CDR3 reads CASSPLKASRYEQYF. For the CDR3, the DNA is TGCGCCAGCAGCCCCCTGAAGGCCTCTCGCTACGAGCAGTACTTC.

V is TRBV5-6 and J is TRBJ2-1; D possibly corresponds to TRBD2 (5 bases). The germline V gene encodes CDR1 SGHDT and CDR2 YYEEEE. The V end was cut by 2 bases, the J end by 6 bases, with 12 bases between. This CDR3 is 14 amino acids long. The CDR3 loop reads CASSFGEPSNEQFF. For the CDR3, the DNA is TGTGCCAGCAGCTTCGGGGAACCATCCAATGAGCAGTTCTTC. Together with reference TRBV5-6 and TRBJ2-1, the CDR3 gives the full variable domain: DAGVTQSPTHLIKTRGQQVTLRCSPKSGHDTVSWYQQALGQGPQFIFQYYEEEERQRGNFPDRFSGHQFPNYSSELNVNALLLGDSALYLCASSFGEPSNEQFFGPGTRLTVL.

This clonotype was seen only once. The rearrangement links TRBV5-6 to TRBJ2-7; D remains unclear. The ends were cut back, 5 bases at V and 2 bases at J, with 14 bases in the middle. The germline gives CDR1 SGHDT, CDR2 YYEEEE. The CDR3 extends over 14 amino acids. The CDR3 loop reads CASRFVSHPYEQYF. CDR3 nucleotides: TGTGCCAGCAGATTTGTCTCGCATCCCTACGAGCAGTACTTC.

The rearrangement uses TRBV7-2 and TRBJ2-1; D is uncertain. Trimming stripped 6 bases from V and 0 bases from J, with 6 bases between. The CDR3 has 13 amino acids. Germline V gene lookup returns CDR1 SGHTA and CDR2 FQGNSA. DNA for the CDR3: TGTGCCAGCAGAGATGCCTCCTACAATGAGCAGTTCTTC. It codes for CASRDASYNEQFF.

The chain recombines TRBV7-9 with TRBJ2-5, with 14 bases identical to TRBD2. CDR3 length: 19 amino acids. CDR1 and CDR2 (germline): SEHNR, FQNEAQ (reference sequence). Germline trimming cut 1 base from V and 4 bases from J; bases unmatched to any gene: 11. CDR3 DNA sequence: TGTGCCAGCAGCTTAGGCGTCGGACTAGCGGGAGGATTTAGAGAGACCCAGTACTTC. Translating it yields CASSLGVGLAGGFRETQYF.

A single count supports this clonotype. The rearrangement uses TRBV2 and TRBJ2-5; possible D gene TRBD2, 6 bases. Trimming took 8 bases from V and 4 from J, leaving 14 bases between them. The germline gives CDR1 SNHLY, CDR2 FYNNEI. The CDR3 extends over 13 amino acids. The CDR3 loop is CASAPGEVETQYF. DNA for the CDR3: TGTGCCAGCGCCCCGGGGGAAGTAGAGACCCAGTACTTC.

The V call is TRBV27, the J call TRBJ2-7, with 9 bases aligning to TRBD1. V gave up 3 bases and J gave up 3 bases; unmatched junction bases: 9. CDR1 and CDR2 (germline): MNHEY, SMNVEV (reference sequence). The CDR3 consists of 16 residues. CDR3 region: CASSLFGTGSSYEQYF. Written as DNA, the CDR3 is TGTGCCAGCAGTTTGTTTGGGACAGGGAGTAGCTACGAGCAGTACTTC.

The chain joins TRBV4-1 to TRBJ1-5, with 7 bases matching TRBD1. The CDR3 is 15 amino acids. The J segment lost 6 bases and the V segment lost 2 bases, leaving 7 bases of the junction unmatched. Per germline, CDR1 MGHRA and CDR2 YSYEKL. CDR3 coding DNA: TGCGCCAGCAGCCAAAATACAGGGGTATCTCAGCCCCAGCATTTT. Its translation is CASSQNTGVSQPQHF.

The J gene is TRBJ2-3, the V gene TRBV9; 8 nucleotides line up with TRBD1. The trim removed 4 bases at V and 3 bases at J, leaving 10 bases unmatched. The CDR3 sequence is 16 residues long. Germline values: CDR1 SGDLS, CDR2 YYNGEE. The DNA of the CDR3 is TGTGCCAGCAGCTCCTACGGACAGGGATTAACAGATACGCAGTATTTT. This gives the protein CASSSYGQGLTDTQYF.

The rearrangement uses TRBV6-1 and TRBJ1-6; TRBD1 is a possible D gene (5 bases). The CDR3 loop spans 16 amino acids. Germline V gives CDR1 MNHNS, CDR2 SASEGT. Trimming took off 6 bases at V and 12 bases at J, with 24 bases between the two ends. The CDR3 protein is CASSDPRQVYGGPLHF. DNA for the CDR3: TGTGCCAGCAGCGACCCTCGGCAGGTCTATGGGGGACCCCTCCACTTT.